This TCR beta chain was retrieved from a study of vaccination effects on CD4 cells after COVID-19. The method was immunoSEQ multiplex PCR; TCRdb's version includes in-frame clones alone and lacks a portion of them. The sample contains about 20,000 clones, less than 85% of which appear only once. This clone showed up just a few times. Its cognate antigen is unknown. After expansion with viral peptide pools in the ViraFEST assay, antigen-specific CD4+ T cells were sequenced. Cells that had been cultured for nine to eleven days were the source of isolated CD4+ T cells. This individual tested PCR-positive for SARS-CoV-2 infection between March and December 2020. They grew over 1.5 million PBMC in each well, adding 9.5 to 10 IU/ml IL-2 and 7.5 to 10 ug/ml peptides. Sequencing used CD4+ T cells from PBMCs cultured with a peptide pool, obtained before COVID-19 vaccination. This TCR derives from a human donor who had a prior SARS-CoV-2 infection.

Here the CDR3 reads CASSQDHGYQPQHF. The CDR3, as DNA: TGTGCCAGCAGCCAAGATCACGGGTATCAGCCCCAGCATTTT. This chain uses TRBV3-1 (or the pseudogene TRBV3-2) with TRBJ1-5; no clear D gene. Trimming left V 0 bases short and J 5 bases short, with 8 bases between. Germline CDR1 reads LGHDT; CDR2 reads YNNKEL (reference sequence). This CDR3 has 14 residues.